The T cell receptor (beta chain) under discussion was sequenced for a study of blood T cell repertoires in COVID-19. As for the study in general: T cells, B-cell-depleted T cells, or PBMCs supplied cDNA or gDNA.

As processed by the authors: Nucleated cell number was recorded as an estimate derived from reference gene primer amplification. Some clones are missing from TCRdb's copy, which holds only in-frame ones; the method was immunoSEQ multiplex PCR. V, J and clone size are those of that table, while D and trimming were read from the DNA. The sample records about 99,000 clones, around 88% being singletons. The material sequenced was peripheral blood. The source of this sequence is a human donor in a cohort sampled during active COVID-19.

CDR3 in amino acids: CAWSSLADYYEQYF. DNA for the CDR3: TGTGCCTGGAGTTCTCTAGCGGATTATTACGAGCAGTACTTC. The chain combines TRBV30 with TRBJ2-7; 7 nucleotides align to TRBD2. The J segment lost 4 bases and the V segment lost 2 bases, leaving 8 bases of the junction unmatched. Germline assignment: CDR1 GTSNPN and CDR2 SVGIG (reference sequence). The CDR3 is 14 residues long.